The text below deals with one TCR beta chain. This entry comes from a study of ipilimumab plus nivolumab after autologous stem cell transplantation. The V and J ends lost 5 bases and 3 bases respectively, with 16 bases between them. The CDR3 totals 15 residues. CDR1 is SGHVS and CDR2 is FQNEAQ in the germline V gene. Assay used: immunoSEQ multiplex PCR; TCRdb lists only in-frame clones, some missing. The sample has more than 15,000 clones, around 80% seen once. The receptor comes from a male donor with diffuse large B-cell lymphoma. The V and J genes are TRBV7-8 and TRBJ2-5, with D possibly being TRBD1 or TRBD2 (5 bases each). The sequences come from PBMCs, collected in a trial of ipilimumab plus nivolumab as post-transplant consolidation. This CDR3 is CASSLSVVREETQYF. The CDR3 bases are TGTGCCAGCAGCCTTAGCGTAGTCAGGGAAGAGACCCAGTACTTC.